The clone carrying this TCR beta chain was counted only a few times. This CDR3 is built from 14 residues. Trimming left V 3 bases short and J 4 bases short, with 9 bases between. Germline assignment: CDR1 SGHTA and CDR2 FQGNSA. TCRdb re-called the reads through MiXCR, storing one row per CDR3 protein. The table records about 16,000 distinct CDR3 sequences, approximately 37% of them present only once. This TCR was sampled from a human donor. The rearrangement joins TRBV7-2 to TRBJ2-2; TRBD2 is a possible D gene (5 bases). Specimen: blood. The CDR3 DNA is TGTGCCAGCAGCTTCCGGGGTTCCACCGGGGAGCTGTTTTTT. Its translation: CASSFRGSTGELFF.